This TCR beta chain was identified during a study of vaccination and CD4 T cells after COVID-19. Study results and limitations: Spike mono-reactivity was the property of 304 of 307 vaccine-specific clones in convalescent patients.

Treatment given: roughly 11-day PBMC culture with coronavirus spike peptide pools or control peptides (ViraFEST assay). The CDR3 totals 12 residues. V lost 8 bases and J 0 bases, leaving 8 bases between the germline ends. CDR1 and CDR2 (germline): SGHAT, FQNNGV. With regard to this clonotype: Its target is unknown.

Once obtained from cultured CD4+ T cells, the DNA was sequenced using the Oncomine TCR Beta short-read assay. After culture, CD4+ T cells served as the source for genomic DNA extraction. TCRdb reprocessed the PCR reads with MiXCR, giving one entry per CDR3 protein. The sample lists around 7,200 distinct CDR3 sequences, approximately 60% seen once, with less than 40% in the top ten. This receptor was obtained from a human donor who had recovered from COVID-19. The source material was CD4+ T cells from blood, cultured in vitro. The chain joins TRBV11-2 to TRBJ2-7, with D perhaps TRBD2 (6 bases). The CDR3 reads CASRDSSYEQYF. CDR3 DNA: TGTGCCAGCCGGGACTCCTCCTACGAGCAGTACTTC.